Given below is one TCR beta chain in context. This clonotype was seen many times. Its cognate antigen has yet to be identified. Per-base quality was not reported, and no clone a single base away is much larger than it. Receptor amplification or capture employed 5' RACE. For sequencing, a NextSeq 500 was employed. To correct for sequencing error and PCR bias, the TCR library protocol tagged individual cDNA molecules with unique molecular identifiers. Both TCR alpha and beta chains were sequenced, and tight co-correlation was observed between alpha and beta sequence abundances in each sample. The published analysis was carried out like this. Decombinator V4 was used to annotate TCR sequences for V gene, J gene and CDR3. TCRs were defined as expanded if a significant change between any two time points was detected under a Poisson model with p below 0.0001. Abundances of TCRs were expressed as counts per million after normalisation to the total number of TCRs sequenced in each sample. TRAV1-2 paired with TRAJ12, TRAJ20 or TRAJ33 defined MAIT TCRs, while TRAV10 paired with TRAJ18 defined iNKT TCRs. A search of VDJdb, accessed on 1 November 2021, was run for TCRs annotated to CMV, EBV and SARS-CoV-2, with TCRs annotated for multiple antigens excluded. The public sequencing data were trimmed at Q25 with fastp and processed into clonotypes with MiXCR by TCRdb, which kept only in-frame beta chains. Every CDR3 protein is listed once, alongside the most common genes and DNA of its rows. The V and J calls and clone size come from TCRdb's table, not from the authors' own analysis. The sample contains 25,000 to 35,000 distinct CDR3 sequences, about 4.8% of them found a single time. 9.5% to 14% of the sample belongs to the ten largest clones.

V and J are truncated by 5 bases and 2 bases respectively, leaving an intervening sequence of 11 bases. The germline V gene gives CDR1 as SGHRS and CDR2 as YFSETQ. Taken from cysteine to phenylalanine, the CDR3 has 13 residues. CDR3 DNA only is kept here, 39 bases in frame from base 1. The data were taken from a study of early T cells in non-severe SARS-CoV-2 infection (dated by TCRdb to 2020 to 2022). With respect to the entire study: Bulk RNA from unsorted whole blood was used for TCR sequencing, so alpha and beta chains could not be paired.

General study outcomes and caveats: VDJdb matching was skewed toward anti-spike CD8 responses and likely underestimated virus-specific expansions by missing private and CD4 specificities.

The study was a case-control design nested within a healthcare worker cohort in London, UK, with weekly nasopharyngeal swab PCR tests and blood sampling. Between 23 and 31 March 2020, the week of the UK lockdown, healthcare workers were enrolled and then followed up weekly for as long as 16 weeks. Sequences were obtained from whole blood. The receptor was derived from an adult who was a healthcare worker with PCR-confirmed SARS-CoV-2 infection or an uninfected control (not recorded which). The V and J segments used are TRBV5-1 and TRBJ2-7; too little of a D gene remains to name it. The CDR3 region has the sequence CASSGSTAYEQYF. The nucleotides read TGCGCCAGCAGTGGCAGCACTGCCTACGAGCAGTACTTC.